This T cell receptor (beta chain) emerged from a study of OX40 agonist ivuxolimab in advanced cancers. Across the study: Aged about 20 to 85 with a mean of roughly 65 years, they were almost 85% male. Partial responses occurred in Three dose-escalation patients, one with hepatocellular carcinoma and two with cutaneous melanoma.

This table comes from immunoSEQ multiplex PCR, and its TCRdb copy is limited to in-frame clones, with some not included. The sample contains some 70,000 clones, roughly nine tenths of which appear only once. As to this clone: What it binds is unknown.

CDR3 size: 18 residues. Per the germline V gene, CDR1 is SSHAT and CDR2 is FNYEAQ (reference sequence). Trimming shortened V by 3 bases and J by 7 bases, and 25 bases separated the two germline ends. Regarding the study as a whole: Low levels of normalized T-cell clonal expansion also appeared in some nonresponders. On average, CD8+ T cells had more expanded clones than CD4+.

This receptor was obtained from an adult with an advanced solid tumor such as melanoma, head and neck, liver or kidney cancer. This chain connects TRBV7-7 to TRBJ2-1, with D perhaps TRBD1 or TRBD2 (5 bases each). Material: CD4+ or CD8+ T cells sorted from blood, obtained in a trial of the OX40 agonist ivuxolimab. Written as DNA, the CDR3 is TGTGCCAGCAGCTTCCAAAAGGGGCTTAGCGCACCCATAAATGAGCAGTTCTTC. This encodes CASSFQKGLSAPINEQFF.